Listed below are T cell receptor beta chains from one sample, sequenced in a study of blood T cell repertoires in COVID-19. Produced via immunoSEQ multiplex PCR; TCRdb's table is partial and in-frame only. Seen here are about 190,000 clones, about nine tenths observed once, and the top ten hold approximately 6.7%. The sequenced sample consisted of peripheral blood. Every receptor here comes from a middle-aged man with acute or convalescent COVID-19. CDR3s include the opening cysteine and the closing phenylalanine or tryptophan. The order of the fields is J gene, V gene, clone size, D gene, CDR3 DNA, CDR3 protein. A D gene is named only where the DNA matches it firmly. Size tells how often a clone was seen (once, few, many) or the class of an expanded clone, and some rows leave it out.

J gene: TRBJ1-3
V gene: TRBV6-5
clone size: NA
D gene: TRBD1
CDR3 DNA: TGTGCCACGAGACAGGGGTTGTCGGCTGGAAACACCATATATTTT
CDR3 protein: CATRQGLSAGNTIYF

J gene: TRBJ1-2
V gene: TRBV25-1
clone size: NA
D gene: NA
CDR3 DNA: TGTGCCAGCAGTGGTGGAGGGCTTCCCGGAACCAACTATGGCTACACCTTC
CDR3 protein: CASSGGGLPGTNYGYTF

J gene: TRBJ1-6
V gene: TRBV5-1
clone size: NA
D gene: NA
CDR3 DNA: TGCGCCAGCAGCTTGGATTCGGGATCCTATAATTCACCCCTCCACTTT
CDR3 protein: CASSLDSGSYNSPLHF

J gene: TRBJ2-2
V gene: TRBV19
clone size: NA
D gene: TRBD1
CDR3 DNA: TGTGCCAGTAGTAGAACAGGGGCCTCTCTGAACACCGGGGAGCTGTTTTTT
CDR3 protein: CASSRTGASLNTGELFF

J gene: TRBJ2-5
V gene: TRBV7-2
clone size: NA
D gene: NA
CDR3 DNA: TGTGCCAGCAGCTTAGGTTTGGTTAGCCGCCAAGAGACCCAGTACTTC
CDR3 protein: CASSLGLVSRQETQYF

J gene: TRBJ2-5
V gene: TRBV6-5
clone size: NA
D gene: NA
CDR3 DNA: TGTGCCAGCAGTTACAGGGGCAATAAACTTGGGGAGACCCAGTACTTC
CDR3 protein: CASSYRGNKLGETQYF

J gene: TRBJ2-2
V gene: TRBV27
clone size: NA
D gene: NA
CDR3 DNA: TGTGCCAGCAGTTTATCAAGACTTTCCACCGGGGAGCTGTTTTTT
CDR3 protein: CASSLSRLSTGELFF

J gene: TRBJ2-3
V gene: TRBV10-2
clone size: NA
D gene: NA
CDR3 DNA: TGCGCCAGCAGTGAGTCCGGGGATACGCAGTATTTT
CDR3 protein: CASSESGDTQYF

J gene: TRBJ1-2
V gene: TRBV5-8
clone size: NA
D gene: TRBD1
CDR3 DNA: TGTGCCAGCAGCTTCCGGAACCAGGGGGCAATATATGGCTACACCTTC
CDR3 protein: CASSFRNQGAIYGYTF

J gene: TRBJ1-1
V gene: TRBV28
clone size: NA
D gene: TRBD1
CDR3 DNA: TGTGCCAGCACCACGGACAGGGAAGCTTTCTTT
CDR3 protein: CASTTDREAFF

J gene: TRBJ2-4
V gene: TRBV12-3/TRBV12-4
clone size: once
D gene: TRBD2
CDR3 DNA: TGTGCCTGCACCCGGGGGGGGATGTACATTCAGTACTTC
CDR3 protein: CACTRGGMYIQYF

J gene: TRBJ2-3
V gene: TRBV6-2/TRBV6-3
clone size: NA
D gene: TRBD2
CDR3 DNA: TGTGCCAGCAGTTACAGGACTAGCTCAATGGCAGATACGCAGTATTTT
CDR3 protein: CASSYRTSSMADTQYF

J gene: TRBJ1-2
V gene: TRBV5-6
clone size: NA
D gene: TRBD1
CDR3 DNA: TGTGCCAGCAGCCTTCCCGGGACAGCTAACTATGGCTACACCTTC
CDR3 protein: CASSLPGTANYGYTF

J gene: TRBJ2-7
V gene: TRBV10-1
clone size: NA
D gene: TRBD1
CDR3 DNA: TGCGCCAGCAGTGACCCGGGACAGGGGGCCTACGAGCAGTACTTC
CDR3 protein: CASSDPGQGAYEQYF

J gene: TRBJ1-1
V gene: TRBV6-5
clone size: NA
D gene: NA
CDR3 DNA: TGTGCCAGCGGGTCGACGGGTAGCGGAGCTTTCTTT
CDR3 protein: CASGSTGSGAFF

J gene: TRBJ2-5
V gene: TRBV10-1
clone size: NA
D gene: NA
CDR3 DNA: TGCGCCAGCAGTTCCGGACTGGGGGGGACCCAGTACTTC
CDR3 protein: CASSSGLGGTQYF

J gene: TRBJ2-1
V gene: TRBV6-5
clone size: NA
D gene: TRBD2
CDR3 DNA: TGTGCCACCACTAAGGGACTAGCGGGGTACAATGAGCAGTTCTTC
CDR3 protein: CATTKGLAGYNEQFF

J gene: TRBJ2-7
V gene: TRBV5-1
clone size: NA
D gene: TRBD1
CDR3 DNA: TGCGCCAGCGGTAAGGCCGGGACAGGAGACGAGCAGTACTTC
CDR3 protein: CASGKAGTGDEQYF

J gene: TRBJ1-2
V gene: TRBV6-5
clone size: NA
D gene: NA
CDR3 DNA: TGTGCCAGCAAAGAAACAGTGTTTAACTATGGCTACACCTTC
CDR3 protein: CASKETVFNYGYTF

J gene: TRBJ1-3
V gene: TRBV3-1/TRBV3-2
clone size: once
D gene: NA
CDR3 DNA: TGTGCCAGCAGCCAACCTCAGGGGTCTGGTGGAAACACCATATATTTT
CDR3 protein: CASSQPQGSGGNTIYF

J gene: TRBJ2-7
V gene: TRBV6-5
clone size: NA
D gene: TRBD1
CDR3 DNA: TGTGCCAGCAGTTACTCGTCAGGGGGCGGGGAGCAGTACTTC
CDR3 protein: CASSYSSGGGEQYF

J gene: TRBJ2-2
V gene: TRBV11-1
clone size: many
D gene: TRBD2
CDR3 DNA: TGTGCCAGCAGCTTTTCGGCTAGCGGCACCGGGGAGCTGTTTTTT
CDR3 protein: CASSFSASGTGELFF

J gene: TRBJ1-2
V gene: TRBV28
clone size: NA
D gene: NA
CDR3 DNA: TGTGCCAGCAGTCCCGGGACATCTAACTATGGCTACACCTTC
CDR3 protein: CASSPGTSNYGYTF

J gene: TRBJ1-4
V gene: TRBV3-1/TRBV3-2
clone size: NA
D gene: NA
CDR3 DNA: TGTGCCAGCTCCTTTGATGAAAAACTGTTTTTT
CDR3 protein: CASSFDEKLFF

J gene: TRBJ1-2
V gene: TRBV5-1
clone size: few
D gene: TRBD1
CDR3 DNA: TGCGCCAGCAGCCTACGGACAGGGGTAGAGGATGGCTACACCTTC
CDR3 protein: CASSLRTGVEDGYTF

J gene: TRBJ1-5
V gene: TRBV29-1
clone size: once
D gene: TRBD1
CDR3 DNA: TGCAGCGTCACCGGGACAGGGGCGGGTGGGCCCCAGCATTTT
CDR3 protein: CSVTGTGAGGPQHF

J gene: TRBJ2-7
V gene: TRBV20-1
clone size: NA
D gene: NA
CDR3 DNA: TGCAGTGCTAGAGATGACAGCGAGCAGTACTTC
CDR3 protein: CSARDDSEQYF

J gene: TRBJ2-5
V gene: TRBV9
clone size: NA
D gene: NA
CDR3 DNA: TGTGCCAGCAGCGCCCGGGATTTAATACAAGAGACCCAGTACTTC
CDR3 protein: CASSARDLIQETQYF

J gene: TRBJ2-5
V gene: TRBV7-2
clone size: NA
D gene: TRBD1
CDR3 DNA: TGTGCCAGCAGCATGACAGGGGTGATGGAGACCCAGTACTTC
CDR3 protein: CASSMTGVMETQYF

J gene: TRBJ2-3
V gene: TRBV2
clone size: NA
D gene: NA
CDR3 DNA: TGTGCCAGCGGGGGGGCCCCCCGCGATACGCAGTATTTT
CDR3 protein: CASGGAPRDTQYF

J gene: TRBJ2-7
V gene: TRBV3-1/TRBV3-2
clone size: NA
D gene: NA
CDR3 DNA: TGTGCCAGCGCCACAGGGGGGGGCATCGAGCAGTACTTC
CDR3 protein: CASATGGGIEQYF

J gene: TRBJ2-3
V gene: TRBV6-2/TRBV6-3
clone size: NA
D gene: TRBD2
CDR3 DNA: TGTGCCAGCAGCCTAACTAGCGGGGTAACAGATACGCAGTATTTT
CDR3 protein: CASSLTSGVTDTQYF

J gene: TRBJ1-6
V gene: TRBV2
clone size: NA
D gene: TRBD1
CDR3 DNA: TGTGCCAGCAGTGTCGACAGGGCCTATAATTCACCCCTCCACTTT
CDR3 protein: CASSVDRAYNSPLHF

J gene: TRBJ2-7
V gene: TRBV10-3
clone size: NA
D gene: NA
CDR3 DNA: TGTGCCATCACCATGGGACCCGGGACTTACGAGCAGTACTTC
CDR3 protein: CAITMGPGTYEQYF

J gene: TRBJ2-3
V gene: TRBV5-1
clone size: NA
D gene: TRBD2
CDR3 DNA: TGCGCCAGCAGCTCCGTCGGACTAGCGAGCACAGATACGCAGTATTTT
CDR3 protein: CASSSVGLASTDTQYF

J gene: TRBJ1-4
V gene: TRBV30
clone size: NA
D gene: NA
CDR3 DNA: TGTGCCTGGAGGCCCTTAGGGAGCATAAATGAAAAACTGTTTTTT
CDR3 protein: CAWRPLGSINEKLFF

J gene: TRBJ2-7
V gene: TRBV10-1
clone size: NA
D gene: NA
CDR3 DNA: TGCGCCAGCAGTGGACGGGATCGCTACGAGCAGTACTTC
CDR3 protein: CASSGRDRYEQYF

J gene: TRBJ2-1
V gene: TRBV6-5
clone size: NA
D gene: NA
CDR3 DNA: TGTGCCAGCAGTTACAAGCGGCCGGCGGATGAGCAGTTCTTC
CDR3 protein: CASSYKRPADEQFF

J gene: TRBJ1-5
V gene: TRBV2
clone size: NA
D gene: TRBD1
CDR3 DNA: TGTGCCAGCAGTTCTACAGGGGGCCGCAATCAGCCCCAGCATTTT
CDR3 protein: CASSSTGGRNQPQHF

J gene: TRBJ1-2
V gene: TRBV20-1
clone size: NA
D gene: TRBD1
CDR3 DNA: TGCAGTGCTAGTCCCACGGACAGGGGATATGGCTACACCTTC
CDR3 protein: CSASPTDRGYGYTF

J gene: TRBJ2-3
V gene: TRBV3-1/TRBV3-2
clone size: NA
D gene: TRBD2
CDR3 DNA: TGTGCCAGCAGCCAGAGACTAGCGGGGGGGCTGGAGGATACGCAGTATTTT
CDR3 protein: CASSQRLAGGLEDTQYF

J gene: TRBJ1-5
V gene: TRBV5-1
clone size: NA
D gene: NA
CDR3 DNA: TGCGCCAGCAGCCCCTGGGGGGGGGTTGGGCAGCCCCAGCATTTT
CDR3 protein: CASSPWGGVGQPQHF

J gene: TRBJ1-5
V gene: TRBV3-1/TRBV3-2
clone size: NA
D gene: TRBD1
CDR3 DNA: TGTGCCAGCAGCTCCACAGGGGGCATCAATCAGCCCCAGCATTTT
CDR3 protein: CASSSTGGINQPQHF

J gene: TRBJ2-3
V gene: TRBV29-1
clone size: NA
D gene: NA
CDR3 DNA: TGCAGCGTTGACTCGGGATCCACAGATACGCAGTATTTT
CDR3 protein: CSVDSGSTDTQYF

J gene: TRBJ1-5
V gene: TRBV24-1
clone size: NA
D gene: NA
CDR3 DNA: TGTGCCACCAGTGAATTTCGGCAGGGTTATCAGCCCCAGCATTTT
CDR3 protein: CATSEFRQGYQPQHF

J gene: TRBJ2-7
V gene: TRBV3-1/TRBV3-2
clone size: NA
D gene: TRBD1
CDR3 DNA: TGTGCCAGCAGCCCCGGACAGGGGAGCTACGAGCAGTACTTC
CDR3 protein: CASSPGQGSYEQYF

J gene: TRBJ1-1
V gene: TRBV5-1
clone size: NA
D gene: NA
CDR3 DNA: TGCGCCAGCAGCTTTACCACAGAAATAAACACTGAAGCTTTCTTT
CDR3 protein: CASSFTTEINTEAFF

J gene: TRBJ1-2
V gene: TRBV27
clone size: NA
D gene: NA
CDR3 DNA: TGTGCCAGCAGTTTATCGAGACGGGGAAATGTCTACACCTTC
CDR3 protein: CASSLSRRGNVYTF

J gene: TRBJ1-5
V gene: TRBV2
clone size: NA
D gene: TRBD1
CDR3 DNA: TGTGCCAGCAGTAACGACAGGGAGTATCAGCCCCAGCATTTT
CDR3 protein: CASSNDREYQPQHF

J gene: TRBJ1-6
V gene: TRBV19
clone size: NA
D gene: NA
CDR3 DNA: TGTGCCAGTAGAGACCTGGGGCAGGGGCGATATTTGAATTCACCCCTCCACTTT
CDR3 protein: CASRDLGQGRYLNSPLHF

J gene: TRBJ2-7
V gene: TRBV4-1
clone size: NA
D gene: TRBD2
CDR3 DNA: TGCGCCAGCAGCCAAGAAAAGCGGGGGGCCCTCTTCGAGCAGTACTTC
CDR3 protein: CASSQEKRGALFEQYF

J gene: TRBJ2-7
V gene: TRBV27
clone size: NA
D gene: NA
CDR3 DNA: TGTGCCAGCAGTTTGGGGCCAGCCTACGAGCAGTACTTC
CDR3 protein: CASSLGPAYEQYF

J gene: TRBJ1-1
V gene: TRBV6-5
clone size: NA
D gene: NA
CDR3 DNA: TGTGCCAGCAGTTACGGTCTGGCAGTTCCGAACACTGAAGCTTTCTTT
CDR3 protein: CASSYGLAVPNTEAFF

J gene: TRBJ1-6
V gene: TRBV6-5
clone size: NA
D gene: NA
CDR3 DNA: TGTGCCAGCAGTAACTACAGACCCAATTCACCCCTCCACTTT
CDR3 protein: CASSNYRPNSPLHF